These 32 T cell receptor beta chains came from one sample sequenced in a study of cytomegalovirus exposure and HLA in healthy donors. The PCR made use of 60 Vbeta and 13 Jbeta primers. TCRdb's table, derived via immunoSEQ multiplex PCR, lists solely in-frame clones and lacks some. The table records about 160,000 clones, over 80% of them present only once. Sequenced sample: PBMCs. The receptors stem from a boy aged 2 to 10 in good health and CMV-seronegative.

The gene calls are TRBV6-5 and TRBJ2-3; D possibly corresponds to TRBD2 (5 bases). Germline assignment: CDR1 MNHEY and CDR2 SVGAGI. This CDR3 is built from 13 residues. Trimming stripped 2 bases from V and 7 bases from J, with 10 bases between. CDR3 coding DNA: TGTGCCAGCAGTTACGGGAGTTTGTATACGCAGTATTTT. Protein product: CASSYGSLYTQYF.

The chain joins TRBV6-1 to TRBJ1-2; 7 bases agree with TRBD1. CDR1 and CDR2 (germline): MNHNS, SASEGT. J lost 0 bases, V lost 6 bases, and 7 bases had no gene match. CDR3 size: 15 residues. CDR3 coding DNA: TGTGCCAGCAGACCAAGGGACAGCACTAACTATGGCTACACCTTC. Residues: CASRPRDSTNYGYTF.

V is TRBV30 and J is TRBJ2-3, with 12 bases matching TRBD2. Germline assignment: CDR1 GTSNPN and CDR2 SVGIG (reference sequence). The CDR3 consists of 13 residues. Trimming cost V 8 bases and J 1 base; bases outside gene matches: 1. The CDR3 here is CARTSGGTDTQYF. CDR3 sequence (DNA): TGTGCCCGGACTAGCGGGGGCACAGATACGCAGTATTTT.

In DNA, the CDR3 is TGTGCCAGCATGTCAGATATTAACTATGGCTACACCTTC. Translated, it gives CASMSDINYGYTF. The V and J genes are TRBV6-6 and TRBJ1-2; no clear D. This CDR3 has 13 residues. The germline V and J ends were trimmed by 7 bases and 1 base, with 10 bases remaining between them. Germline V CDR1 and CDR2: MNHNY, SVGAGI (reference sequence).

A note on this clone: Germline is not matched at one junction end, which may reflect a read error. This chain links TRBV6-1 with TRBJ2-5; weak D call: TRBD1 (5 bases). Germline V gene data show CDR1 as MNHNS and CDR2 as SASEGT. This CDR3 spans 13 amino acids. The CDR3 region has the DNA TGTGCCAGCAGTGGGGGCCCCTCGGAGACTCATCACTTC. This codes for CASSGGPSETHHF.

The CDR3 coding sequence is TGTGCCAGCAGCCCGTACGGACAGGGGGCAGTGAGTGTAGCTGGAAACACCATATATTTT. The encoded protein is CASSPYGQGAVSVAGNTIYF. The chain joins TRBV7-6 to TRBJ1-3; 11 nucleotides agree with TRBD1. Trimming cost V 5 bases and J 2 bases; bases outside gene matches: 17. Per germline, CDR1 SGHVS and CDR2 FNYEAQ. The CDR3 totals 20 residues.

The rearrangement links TRBV30 to TRBJ2-6; no clear D. The germline V and J ends were trimmed by 1 base and 2 bases, with 6 bases remaining between them. The CDR3 is 14 amino acids. In germline, CDR1 is GTSNPN, CDR2 SVGIG (reference sequence). CDR3 in amino acids: CAWSASTGANVLTF. The DNA of the CDR3 is TGTGCCTGGAGTGCGAGTACTGGGGCCAACGTCCTGACTTTC.

V is TRBV6-1 and J is TRBJ2-1; perhaps TRBD2 as D (6 bases). The V gene lost 4 bases and the J gene lost 5 bases, with 15 bases spanning the gap. The CDR3 extends over 15 amino acids. The germline CDR1 and CDR2 sequences are MNHNS and SASEGT. CDR3 coding DNA: TGTGCCAGCAGTGTGGAGCTAGCGTCCAACAATGAGCAGTTCTTC. Protein: CASSVELASNNEQFF.

This chain joins TRBV7-2 and TRBJ1-1; D remains unclear. The CDR3 has 16 amino acids. Germline-derived CDR1 and CDR2 are SGHTA and FQGNSA. Between the trimmed V and J ends, which lost 3 bases and 1 base, there was a span of 15 bases. The CDR3 DNA reads as TGTGCCAGCAGCTTCAGGTCGGCATCGTCGAACACTGAAGCTTTCTTT. It is translated as CASSFRSASSNTEAFF.

This clone was seen just once. V and J are TRBV29-1 and TRBJ2-5, with 8 positions matching TRBD1. The J call may be incorrect, as the DNA end agrees better with TRBJ2-7. Germline V CDR1 and CDR2: SQVTM, ANQGSEA. The CDR3 length is 13 residues. CDR3 sequence reads: CSATRGLAYEQYF. Written as DNA, the CDR3 is TGCAGCGCCACCAGGGGGCTCGCCTACGAGCAGTACTTC.

This chain joins TRBV2 and TRBJ2-1, with a possible D match to TRBD1 (6 bases). Between the trimmed V and J ends, which lost 3 bases and 5 bases, there was a span of 17 bases. The CDR3 has 16 residues. CDR1 is SNHLY, CDR2 FYNNEI, per germline. DNA of the CDR3: TGTGCCAGCAGTGAGGAGAGGGGGACGGAGGACAATGAGCAGTTCTTC. Protein sequence: CASSEERGTEDNEQFF.

The gene calls are TRBV5-1 and TRBJ1-2; 7 positions match TRBD1. This CDR3 is built from 15 residues. V shed 4 bases and J 8 bases; nucleotides not matched to a gene: 14. Germline V lookup: CDR1 SGHRS, CDR2 YFSETQ. The CDR3 bases are TGCGCCAGCAGCATCCTGACAGGGTCGGTACGGGGCTACACCTTC. Protein sequence: CASSILTGSVRGYTF.

This chain joins TRBV11-2 and TRBJ2-7; 7 positions agree with TRBD1. The CDR3 covers 16 residues. From germline, CDR1 is SGHAT and CDR2 FQNNGV. The junction had 9 bases not matched to a gene; V was cut back by 4 bases and J by 0 bases. The CDR3 DNA reads as TGTGCCAGCAGCTCCCTGGACAGGCCTAACTCCTACGAGCAGTACGTC. Translation gives CASSSLDRPNSYEQYV.

This chain links TRBV6-5 with TRBJ1-2; D remains ambiguous. Trimming took 7 bases from V and 4 from J, leaving 19 bases between them. Germline CDR1 MNHEY, CDR2 SVGAGI. The CDR3 runs to 15 residues. The CDR3 region is CASTPGSARIYGYTF. CDR3 DNA sequence: TGTGCCAGCACCCCTGGGAGTGCTAGAATCTATGGCTACACCTTC.

This clone came up a few times. Here the CDR3 reads CASSLSGTGRSPLHF. The CDR3, as DNA: TGTGCCAGCAGTTTATCAGGGACAGGGCGATCACCCCTCCACTTT. The chain has TRBV27 and TRBJ1-6, with 9 positions matching TRBD1. This CDR3 has 15 residues. After removal of 0 bases from V and 10 bases from J, the junction contained 4 bases not matched to a gene. The germline gives CDR1 MNHEY, CDR2 SMNVEV (reference sequence).

The chain is built from TRBV4-3 and TRBJ1-2; D not resolved. The CDR3 contains 15 residues. Germline CDR1 and CDR2: LGHNA and YSLEER. The V and J ends lost 1 base and 4 bases respectively, with 13 bases between them. The chain's CDR3 is CASSQVSSPSYGYTF. CDR3 DNA: TGCGCCAGCAGCCAAGTTTCTAGCCCCAGCTATGGCTACACCTTC.

V and J are TRBV11-2 and TRBJ1-2; 10 nucleotides match TRBD1. Looked up from germline, CDR1 is SGHAT and CDR2 is FQNNGV. J was trimmed by 2 bases and V by 4 bases; bases with no gene match: 10. The CDR3 runs to 17 residues. CDR3 nucleotide sequence: TGTGCCAGCAGCTCCGTTAGGGACAGGGGCACGAACTATGGCTACACCTTC. Amino acid sequence: CASSSVRDRGTNYGYTF.

The chain has TRBV9 and TRBJ1-1; D gene ambiguous. This CDR3 has 12 amino acids. Per the germline V gene, CDR1 is SGDLS and CDR2 is YYNGEE. Trimming took off 4 bases at V and 1 base at J, with 5 bases between the two ends. The CDR3 nucleotides are TGTGCCAGCAGCACCGGGAACACTGAAGCTTTCTTT. Its translation is CASSTGNTEAFF.

The V call is TRBV6-5, the J call TRBJ2-5, with D perhaps matching TRBD1 (6 bases). Judging by the DNA end, TRBJ2-7 fits better; the J call may be wrong. The germline V gene has CDR1 MNHEY and CDR2 SVGAGI. The CDR3 runs 14 residues. The chain's CDR3 is CASTPTGRAYEQYF. The CDR3 DNA is TGTGCCAGCACCCCGACAGGCCGCGCCTACGAGCAGTACTTC.

The chain couples TRBV6-4 to TRBJ2-1, with D possibly TRBD1 on 5 matching bases. Germline values: CDR1 MRHNA, CDR2 SNTAGT. This CDR3 has 14 amino acids. V was shortened by 5 bases and J by 0 bases, with 8 bases between the two germline ends. The CDR3 here is CASSQGSSYNEQFF. In nucleotides, the CDR3 is TGTGCCAGCAGTCAGGGTTCCTCCTACAATGAGCAGTTCTTC.

As DNA, the CDR3 is TGTGCCAGCAGCTTTAGCTCCTACGAGCAGTACGTC. It translates to CASSFSSYEQYV. The chain uses TRBV5-8 and TRBJ2-7; no definite D call. Germline CDR1 SGHTS, CDR2 YDEGEE. This CDR3 is 12 amino acids long. V lost 2 bases, J lost 0 bases, and 3 bases lay in between.

The V gene is TRBV18, the J gene TRBJ1-1; tentatively, D is TRBD1 (6 bases). V was shortened by 5 bases and J by 5 bases, with 15 bases between the two germline ends. Germline CDR1 KGHSH, CDR2 LQKENI. This CDR3 has 14 amino acids. The CDR3 here is CASSKSGEGTEAFF. The DNA for the CDR3 is TGTGCCAGCTCAAAATCAGGGGAGGGGACTGAAGCTTTCTTT.

The rearrangement uses TRBV9 and TRBJ2-1, with 7 bases lining up with TRBD1. The CDR3 extends over 15 amino acids. The V and J ends lost 4 bases and 2 bases, in that order; junction bases with no gene match: 6. In germline, CDR1 is SGDLS, CDR2 YYNGEE. CDR3 amino acids: CASSSRQGPYNEQFF. CDR3 DNA: TGTGCCAGCAGCTCCAGACAGGGTCCCTACAATGAGCAGTTCTTC.

J is TRBJ2-1 and V is TRBV9; D perhaps matches TRBD1 (5 bases). V shed 0 bases and J shed 6 bases, with 10 bases lying between them. The CDR3 extends over 14 amino acids. CDR1 is SGDLS, CDR2 YYNGEE, per germline. The CDR3 sequence: CASSVEVRGNEQFF. The CDR3 region has the DNA TGTGCCAGCAGCGTAGAAGTTAGGGGCAATGAGCAGTTCTTC.

On this clone itself: Sequence at one end of the junction differs from germline and may be a read error. The chain combines TRBV14 with TRBJ1-2; D possibly corresponds to TRBD1 (6 bases). CDR3 size: 10 residues. CDR1 and CDR2 (germline): SGHDN, FVKESK. The CDR3 sequence: CASSGSRGSF. The CDR3 DNA sequence: TGTGCCAGCAGCGGATCCAGGGGCTCCTTC.

The V gene is TRBV5-1, the J gene TRBJ1-2; 8 positions agree with TRBD1. Germline CDR1 SGHRS, CDR2 YFSETQ. Unmatched junction bases numbered 7, after V lost 5 bases and J lost 4 bases. There are 14 residues in the CDR3. The CDR3 protein is CASRGDDRGYGYTF. CDR3 coding DNA: TGCGCCAGCAGAGGGGACGACAGGGGCTATGGCTACACCTTC.

The chain is built from TRBV13 and TRBJ2-7, with D possibly matching TRBD1 (6 bases). Germline V gene sequence: CDR1 PRHDT, CDR2 FYEKMQ (reference sequence). V lost 4 bases, J lost 7 bases, and 11 bases lay in between. This CDR3 has 12 amino acids. As DNA, the CDR3 is TGTGCCAGCAGCTCAGTAAGGGGGGAGCAGTACTTC. It yields the protein CASSSVRGEQYF.

The chain uses TRBV19 and TRBJ2-7, with unresolved D. The V gene lost 0 bases and the J gene lost 5 bases, with 8 bases spanning the gap. This CDR3 is 13 amino acids long. Germline lookup yields CDR1 LNHDA and CDR2 SQIVND (reference sequence). The DNA for the CDR3 is TGTGCCAGTAGTATAGATCCGAGAAACGAGCAGTACTTC. Protein sequence: CASSIDPRNEQYF.

The rearrangement links TRBV19 to TRBJ2-3, with no clear D. Trimming left V 1 base short and J 2 bases short, with 10 bases between. The CDR3 is 15 amino acids. Germline V CDR1 and CDR2: LNHDA, SQIVND (reference sequence). For the CDR3, the DNA is TGTGCCAGTAGTATAGGGAGTTCCTCCACAGATACGCAGTATTTT. Residues: CASSIGSSSTDTQYF.

The V gene is TRBV19, the J gene TRBJ2-6, with 7 bases aligning to TRBD1. CDR1 LNHDA and CDR2 SQIVND come from the germline V gene (reference sequence). With V trimmed by 6 bases and J by 1 base, 9 bases remained unmatched. This CDR3 region has 17 residues. The CDR3 nucleotides are TGTGCCAGTAGGTTGACAGGGAACCCGTCTGGGGCCAACGTCCTGACTTTC. This encodes CASRLTGNPSGANVLTF.

The chain links TRBV19 to TRBJ2-5; 8 positions match TRBD1. The V gene end was trimmed by 5 bases and the J gene end by 3 bases; junction bases not matched to a gene: 5. Per germline, CDR1 LNHDA and CDR2 SQIVND (reference sequence). The CDR3 is 14 amino acids. CDR3 coding DNA: TGTGCCAGTAGTCGACGACAGGGGAAAGAGACCCAGTACTTC. Amino acid sequence: CASSRRQGKETQYF.

The rearrangement joins TRBV18 to TRBJ1-5, with a possible D match to TRBD1 (5 bases). The CDR3 consists of 15 residues. V was pared by 3 bases and J by 2 bases, with 11 bases between. Germline V CDR1 and CDR2: KGHSH, LQKENI. The CDR3, as DNA: TGTGCCAGCTCACCGGGGCAGGATGGCAATCAGCCCCAGCATTTT. Translating it yields CASSPGQDGNQPQHF.